This T cell receptor beta chain comes out of a study of shared clonotypes between healthy human individuals. Profiled with immunoSEQ multiplex PCR; TCRdb holds only in-frame clones, not every one. The table shows 2.3 million or so clones, with over 85% occurring only once. The donors, all of them Caucasian adults, lived in Nashville, Tennessee. The study separated CD4+ cells into CD45RA+ naive and CD45RA-negative memory subsets. This receptor was taken from a man aged 18-30 years in good health. Some clones in this sample may be carry-over from other donors' samples. The material sequenced was naive CD4+ T cells from PBMCs. Subset noted: CD45RA+ positively selected.

This CDR3 is CSVDTGGTEAFF. CDR3 sequence (DNA): TGCAGCGTGGACACAGGGGGCACTGAAGCTTTCTTT. The chain joins TRBV29-1 to TRBJ1-1, with TRBD1 matching 8 bases. J gave up 4 bases and V 6 bases, and 4 bases lay outside the gene matches. Germline V CDR1 and CDR2: SQVTM, ANQGSEA. The CDR3 runs to 12 residues. Combining the CDR3 with reference TRBV29-1 and TRBJ1-1 gives the whole variable domain SAVISQKPSRDICQRGTSLTIQCQVDSQVTMMFWYRQQPGQSLTLIATANQGSEATYESGFVIDKFPISRPNLTFSTLTVSNMSPEDSSIYLCSVDTGGTEAFFGQGTRLTVV.